A selection of T cell receptor beta chains follows, all from one sample in a study of cytomegalovirus exposure and HLA in healthy donors. Produced via immunoSEQ multiplex PCR; TCRdb's table is partial and in-frame only. Among approximately 94,000 clones, over 75% were seen once, and the ten largest hold more than 5%. The source material was PBMCs. The receptor set was obtained from a man aged 30 to 39 in good health and CMV-seropositive. The CDR3 runs from the conserved cysteine through the conserved F or W. Fields, in order: D gene, V gene, clone size, J gene, CDR3 DNA, CDR3 protein. A D gene is named only where the DNA matches it firmly. Clone size is shown for a subset of rows, as once, few, many or a class of expanded clone.

d_call: .
v_call: TRBV7-9
clone_size: .
j_call: TRBJ2-2
cdr3_nt: TGTGCCAGCAGCCCGCGTGGTAGCGGGAACACCGGGGAGCTGTTTTTT
cdr3_aa: CASSPRGSGNTGELFF

d_call: .
v_call: TRBV19
clone_size: .
j_call: TRBJ1-1
cdr3_nt: TGTGCCAGTAGTATGAGGCGGGACACTGAAGCTTTCTTT
cdr3_aa: CASSMRRDTEAFF

d_call: TRBD1
v_call: TRBV30
clone_size: .
j_call: TRBJ2-4
cdr3_nt: TGTGCTGAAGACAGGGGGGCCCGTCAGTACTTC
cdr3_aa: CAEDRGARQYF

d_call: .
v_call: TRBV19
clone_size: .
j_call: TRBJ2-5
cdr3_nt: TGTGCCACCAAGCGGCCGGCGGGGGAGACCCAGTACTTC
cdr3_aa: CATKRPAGETQYF

d_call: .
v_call: TRBV7-8
clone_size: .
j_call: TRBJ2-1
cdr3_nt: TGTGCCAGCGAACCTTTCTCCTACTCCTACAATGAGCAGTTCTTC
cdr3_aa: CASEPFSYSYNEQFF

d_call: TRBD1
v_call: TRBV28
clone_size: .
j_call: TRBJ2-1
cdr3_nt: TGTGCCACCTATCAACAACCGGGACAGAAGGTCTTC
cdr3_aa: CATYQQPGQKVF

d_call: .
v_call: TRBV19
clone_size: .
j_call: TRBJ1-2
cdr3_nt: TGTGCCGCACGGCGAGGGGGCTATGGCTACACCTTC
cdr3_aa: CAARRGGYGYTF

d_call: .
v_call: TRBV19
clone_size: .
j_call: TRBJ2-1
cdr3_nt: TGTGCCAGTAGTAAAACAGGCAGCTCCTACAATGAGCAGTTCTTC
cdr3_aa: CASSKTGSSYNEQFF

d_call: .
v_call: TRBV28
clone_size: .
j_call: TRBJ2-3
cdr3_nt: TGTGCCAGCAGTATCCCGCAGGGTAGCACAGATACGCAGTATTTT
cdr3_aa: CASSIPQGSTDTQYF

d_call: .
v_call: TRBV28
clone_size: .
j_call: TRBJ2-7
cdr3_nt: TGTGCCAGCAGGCCTCACGGAGGGGCCGCCTACGAGCAGTACTTC
cdr3_aa: CASRPHGGAAYEQYF

d_call: TRBD2
v_call: TRBV27
clone_size: few
j_call: TRBJ2-2
cdr3_nt: TGTGCCGCTAGGGGACTAGCGGGATCCGGGGAGCTGTTTTTT
cdr3_aa: CAARGLAGSGELFF

d_call: TRBD1
v_call: TRBV7-2
clone_size: few
j_call: TRBJ2-6
cdr3_nt: TGTGCCAGTGGAGGGACAGGGATTCCTGGGGCCAACGTCCTGACTTTC
cdr3_aa: CASGGTGIPGANVLTF

d_call: .
v_call: TRBV30
clone_size: .
j_call: TRBJ2-7
cdr3_nt: TGTGCCTGGAGCCCATTTGGCCTCTACGAGCAGTACTTC
cdr3_aa: CAWSPFGLYEQYF

d_call: .
v_call: TRBV5-5
clone_size: .
j_call: TRBJ1-3
cdr3_nt: TGTGCCAGCAGCCAACGTCTGACAACCGGAAACACCATATATTTT
cdr3_aa: CASSQRLTTGNTIYF

d_call: .
v_call: TRBV7-9
clone_size: .
j_call: TRBJ1-2
cdr3_nt: TGTGCCAGCAGCCCTAACAACTATGGCTACACCTTC
cdr3_aa: CASSPNNYGYTF

d_call: TRBD2
v_call: TRBV11-2
clone_size: .
j_call: TRBJ2-5
cdr3_nt: TGTGCCAGCAGCTTGGGTGGTAGCGGGGGAGAGTACCAAGAGACCCAGTACTTC
cdr3_aa: CASSLGGSGGEYQETQYF

d_call: TRBD1
v_call: TRBV10-3
clone_size: .
j_call: TRBJ1-2
cdr3_nt: TGTGCCATCAGTGACAGGAGGGACAGGGCAATGGGCTATGGCTACACCTTC
cdr3_aa: CAISDRRDRAMGYGYTF

d_call: .
v_call: TRBV19
clone_size: .
j_call: TRBJ2-2
cdr3_nt: TGTGCCAGTAGTATCGTAAACACCGGGGAGCTGTTTTTT
cdr3_aa: CASSIVNTGELFF

d_call: .
v_call: TRBV5-5
clone_size: .
j_call: TRBJ2-3
cdr3_nt: TGTGCCAGCAGCAGGGGGAGGGTGAGCACAGATACGCAGTATTTT
cdr3_aa: CASSRGRVSTDTQYF

d_call: .
v_call: TRBV5-1
clone_size: few
j_call: TRBJ1-4
cdr3_nt: TGCGCCAGCAGCTTGTTAACGGTCGGGGAAAAACTGTTTTTT
cdr3_aa: CASSLLTVGEKLFF

d_call: TRBD1
v_call: TRBV25-1
clone_size: .
j_call: TRBJ1-4
cdr3_nt: TGTGCCAGCAGGAAGGGGACAGCCGAAACTAATGAAAAACTGTTTTTT
cdr3_aa: CASRKGTAETNEKLFF

d_call: .
v_call: TRBV4-2
clone_size: few
j_call: TRBJ1-6
cdr3_nt: TGTGCCAGCAGCCAAGTGCAAGGGACTAGCTCCTATAATTCACCCCTCCACTTT
cdr3_aa: CASSQVQGTSSYNSPLHF

d_call: .
v_call: TRBV6-5
clone_size: .
j_call: TRBJ2-3
cdr3_nt: TGTGCCAGCAGTTACTCAGGGGGAGATACGCAGTATTTT
cdr3_aa: CASSYSGGDTQYF

d_call: .
v_call: TRBV6-1
clone_size: .
j_call: TRBJ1-5
cdr3_nt: TGTGCCAGCAGTGAAGCACAGGTTAATCAGCCCCAGCATTTT
cdr3_aa: CASSEAQVNQPQHF

d_call: TRBD1
v_call: TRBV5-1
clone_size: .
j_call: TRBJ1-1
cdr3_nt: TGCGCCAGCAGAGGGGGCGAGGTGAACACTGAAGCTTTCTTT
cdr3_aa: CASRGGEVNTEAFF

d_call: .
v_call: TRBV7-9
clone_size: .
j_call: TRBJ2-5
cdr3_nt: TGTGCCAGCAGCTTTGCGGACACAACCTTGCAAGAGACCCAGTACTTC
cdr3_aa: CASSFADTTLQETQYF

d_call: TRBD1
v_call: TRBV2
clone_size: .
j_call: TRBJ2-6
cdr3_nt: TGTGCCAGCAGTACAGGGGATGGGGCCAACGTCCTGACTTTC
cdr3_aa: CASSTGDGANVLTF

d_call: .
v_call: TRBV7-3
clone_size: .
j_call: TRBJ2-5
cdr3_nt: TGTGCCAGCAGCTTAGGAGGGTCGGAGACCCAGTACTTC
cdr3_aa: CASSLGGSETQYF

d_call: .
v_call: TRBV12-2
clone_size: .
j_call: TRBJ2-1
cdr3_nt: TGTGCAAGTCGCTCTCGGGGGGGACGGGGGGACTACAATGAGCAGTTCTTC
cdr3_aa: CASRSRGGRGDYNEQFF

d_call: .
v_call: TRBV5-1
clone_size: .
j_call: TRBJ1-2
cdr3_nt: TGCGCCAGCTTCCCTACGGGGGGAGGGGCCGCCGGTGGCTACACCTTC
cdr3_aa: CASFPTGGGAAGGYTF

d_call: .
v_call: TRBV7-9
clone_size: .
j_call: TRBJ2-7
cdr3_nt: TGTGCCAGCAGCCACCCGGGGGGCTTGGGCGAGTACGAGCAGTACTTC
cdr3_aa: CASSHPGGLGEYEQYF

d_call: .
v_call: TRBV7-2
clone_size: .
j_call: TRBJ1-1
cdr3_nt: TGTGCCAGCAGCTTTAGGTCTGGAGGCACTGAAGCTTTCTTT
cdr3_aa: CASSFRSGGTEAFF

d_call: .
v_call: TRBV6-4
clone_size: .
j_call: TRBJ1-1
cdr3_nt: TGTGCCAGCAGTGACGACCCTAGTGGAAACACTGAAGCTTTCTTT
cdr3_aa: CASSDDPSGNTEAFF

d_call: .
v_call: TRBV4-3
clone_size: few
j_call: TRBJ2-7
cdr3_nt: TGCGCCAGCAGCCAAGATCGAGGGGGTAACTACGAGCAGTACTTC
cdr3_aa: CASSQDRGGNYEQYF

d_call: .
v_call: TRBV27
clone_size: few
j_call: TRBJ2-2
cdr3_nt: TGTGCCAGCAGTTCCCTAGGGGGATCCGGGGAGCTGTTTTTT
cdr3_aa: CASSSLGGSGELFF

d_call: TRBD2
v_call: TRBV7-2
clone_size: .
j_call: TRBJ2-7
cdr3_nt: TGTGCCAGCAGCTTAGCGCTTGGCGGGAGGAACTACGAGCAGTACTTC
cdr3_aa: CASSLALGGRNYEQYF